This T cell receptor beta chain comes out of a study of blood T cell repertoires in COVID-19 (dated by TCRdb to 2019 to 2021). Regarding the study in general: Samples from collaborators originated in the United States, Italy and Spain and spanned both the acute and convalescent phases of COVID-19. The sample metadata nearly always contained a de-identified subject ID, COVID-19 status, age in years and sex. Where available, HLA class I and class II types were taken from metadata supplied by the sample provider and were not determined by assay-based typing. The prospective study material was composed of cDNA or gDNA derived from T cells, B-cell-depleted T cells, or PBMCs. Deeply sampled blood TCRbeta repertoires from subjects exposed to, actively infected with, or recovered from COVID-19 were included in the dataset. The samples were drawn from the first 160 participants of the ongoing ImmuneRACE study and from more than 1,000 subjects provided by 6 global collaborators. The repertoires were made available in a free public database intended to serve as a resource for research on the immune response to SARS-CoV-2. Results the study describes overall, beyond this receptor: The amount of clinical and demographic metadata varied by source and participant and was provided uncurated.

According to the germline V gene (reference sequence), CDR1 reads LGHDT and CDR2 reads YNNKEL. Trimming removed 0 bases from V and 4 bases from J, leaving 9 bases between the germline ends. Measured from the cysteine to the phenylalanine, the CDR3 is 14 residues long. The CDR3 DNA has 42 bases and is translated from base 1. The collaborating institutions used their own protocols to collect whole blood in K2EDTA tubes. For TCRbeta analysis, collaborator samples were shipped as frozen whole blood, as isolated PBMCs, or as DNA extracted from either sample type. The immunoSEQ Assay, a bias-controlled multiplex PCR, was used to amplify TCRbeta CDR3 regions from genomic DNA. On the study's bioinformatics: The number of nucleated cells in each sample was estimated from the amplification of reference gene primers within the assay. Sequence reads were collapsed and filtered to measure the absolute abundance of every unique TCRbeta CDR3 rearrangement. For each sample, productive Simpson clonality was calculated as the square root of Simpson's diversity index over productive rearrangements. In its TCRdb copy, this immuneACCESS table keeps in-frame sequences only and misses some clones. Where compared with another copy, unresolved V genes explain less than half of these, and the others have no known cause. V and J calls and clone size come straight from that table; D and trimming were deduced from the DNA. This sample gives over 95,000 clones in total; over 65% of them show up just once. About 7.3% of the sample lies in the top ten.

A few counts support this clone. The target of this receptor is not known. Base qualities are not provided; no much larger clone lies one nucleotide away. The rearrangement combines TRBV3-1 (or the pseudogene TRBV3-2) with TRBJ1-2; TRBD1 is possibly the D segment (5 matching bases). The sample was peripheral blood. The TCR comes from a woman in her forties with acute or convalescent COVID-19. Read as DNA, the sequence is TGTGCCAGCAGCCAAGAAGTGGGGCTCTATGGCTACACCTTC. It translates to CASSQEVGLYGYTF.